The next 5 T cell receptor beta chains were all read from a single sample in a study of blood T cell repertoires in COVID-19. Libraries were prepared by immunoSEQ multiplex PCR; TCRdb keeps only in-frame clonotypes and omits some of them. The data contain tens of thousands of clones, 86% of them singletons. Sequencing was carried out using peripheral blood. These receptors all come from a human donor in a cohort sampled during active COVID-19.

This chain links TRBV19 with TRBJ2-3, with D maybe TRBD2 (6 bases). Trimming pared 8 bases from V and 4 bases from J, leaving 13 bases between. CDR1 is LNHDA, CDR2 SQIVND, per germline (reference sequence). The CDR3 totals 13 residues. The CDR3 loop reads CASEEGGADTQYF. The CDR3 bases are TGTGCCAGTGAGGAGGGAGGCGCAGATACGCAGTATTTT. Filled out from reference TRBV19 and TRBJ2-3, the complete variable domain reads DGGITQSPKYLFRKEGQNVTLSCEQNLNHDAMYWYRQDPGQGLRLIYYSQIVNDFQKGDIAEGYSVSREKKESFPLTVTSAQKNPTAFYLCASEEGGADTQYFGPGTRLTVL.

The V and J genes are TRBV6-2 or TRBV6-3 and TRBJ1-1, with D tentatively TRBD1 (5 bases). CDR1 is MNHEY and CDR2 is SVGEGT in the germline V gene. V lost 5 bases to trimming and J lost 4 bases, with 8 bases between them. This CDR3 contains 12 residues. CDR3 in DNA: TGTGCCAGCAGTCGACAGACCACTGAAGCTTTCTTT. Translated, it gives CASSRQTTEAFF.

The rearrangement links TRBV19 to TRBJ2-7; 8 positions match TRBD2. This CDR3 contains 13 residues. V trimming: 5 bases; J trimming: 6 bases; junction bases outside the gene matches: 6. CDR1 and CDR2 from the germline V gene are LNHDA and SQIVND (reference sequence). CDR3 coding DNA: TGTGCCAGTAGTCGGGAGGGCCGGAGCGAGCAGTACTTC. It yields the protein CASSREGRSEQYF.

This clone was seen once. This CDR3 is CASSALYYYEQYF. The CDR3 nucleotides read TGTGCCAGCAGTGCCCTCTATTACTACGAGCAGTACTTC. The V gene is TRBV2, the J gene TRBJ2-7; D is unclear. This CDR3 comprises 13 residues. Germline values: CDR1 SNHLY, CDR2 FYNNEI. V gave up 4 bases and J gave up 3 bases, with 10 bases separating them.

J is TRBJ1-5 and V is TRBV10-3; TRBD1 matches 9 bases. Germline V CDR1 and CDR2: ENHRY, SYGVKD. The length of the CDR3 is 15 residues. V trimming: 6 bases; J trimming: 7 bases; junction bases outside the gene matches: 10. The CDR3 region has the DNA TGTGCCATCAGCGAACGGGACAGGGAGTACCAGCCCCAGCATTTT. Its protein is CAISERDREYQPQHF.